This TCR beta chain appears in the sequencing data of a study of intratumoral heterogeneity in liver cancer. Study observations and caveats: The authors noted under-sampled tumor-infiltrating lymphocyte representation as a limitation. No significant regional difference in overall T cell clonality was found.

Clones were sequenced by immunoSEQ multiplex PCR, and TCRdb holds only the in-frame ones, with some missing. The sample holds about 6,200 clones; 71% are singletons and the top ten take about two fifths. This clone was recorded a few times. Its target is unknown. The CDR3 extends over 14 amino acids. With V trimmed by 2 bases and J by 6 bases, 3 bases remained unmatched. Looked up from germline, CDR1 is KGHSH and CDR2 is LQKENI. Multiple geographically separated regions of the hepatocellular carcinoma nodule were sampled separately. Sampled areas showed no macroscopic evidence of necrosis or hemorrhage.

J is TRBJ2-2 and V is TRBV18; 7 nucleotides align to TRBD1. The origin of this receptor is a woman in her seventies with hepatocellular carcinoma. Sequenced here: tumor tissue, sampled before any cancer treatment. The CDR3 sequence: CASSPAGGPGELFF. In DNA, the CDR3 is TGTGCCAGCTCACCAGCAGGGGGTCCCGGGGAGCTGTTTTTT.